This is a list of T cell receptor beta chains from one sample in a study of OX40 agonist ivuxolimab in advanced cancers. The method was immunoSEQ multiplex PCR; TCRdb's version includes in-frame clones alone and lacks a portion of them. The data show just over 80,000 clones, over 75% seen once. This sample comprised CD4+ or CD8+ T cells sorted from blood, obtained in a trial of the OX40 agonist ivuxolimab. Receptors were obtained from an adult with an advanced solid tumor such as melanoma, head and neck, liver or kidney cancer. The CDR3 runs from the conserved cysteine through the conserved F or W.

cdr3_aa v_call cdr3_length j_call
CASSLWTDREHGYTF TRBV7-8 15 TRBJ1-2
CASSWGGDTGELFF TRBV5-1 14 TRBJ2-2
CAISESNRRGNYEQYF TRBV10-3 16 TRBJ2-7
CASSSQTRTDTQYF TRBV6-5 14 TRBJ2-3
CASSPGGNQPQHF TRBV6-5 13 TRBJ1-5
CSVEVVTSSYNEQFF TRBV29-1 15 TRBJ2-1
CASSIRSGNTIYF TRBV19 13 TRBJ1-3
CAGGTSGRPYNEQFF TRBV30 15 TRBJ2-1
CSVAAGGDQPQHF TRBV29-1 13 TRBJ1-5
CAWSPWAGGYEQYF TRBV30 14 TRBJ2-7
CASSLGVQETQYF TRBV7-2 13 TRBJ2-5
CASRKVCRRLRHEQFF TRBV21-1 16 TRBJ2-1
CASSFASNYGYTF TRBV11-2 13 TRBJ1-2
CASSPAGTPPKGYTF TRBV27 15 TRBJ1-2
CASSPEGTSGRYEQYF TRBV18 16 TRBJ2-7
CSVGVGGQETQYF TRBV29-1 13 TRBJ2-5
CASSLQGSGTYEQYF TRBV5-1 15 -
CASSPGGTDTQYF TRBV2 13 TRBJ2-3
CASSEGAGMGQPQHF TRBV2 15 TRBJ1-5
CASSQDLGFRAGVMGGYTF TRBV4-3 19 TRBJ1-2
CASSKGINEQFF TRBV5-8 12 TRBJ2-1
CASSLALQSGGNTGELFF TRBV7-9 18 TRBJ2-2
CASSPLKGLDLRATDTQYF TRBV7-9 19 TRBJ2-3
CASSPRAGVWETQYF TRBV7-2 15 TRBJ2-5
CASSRDLTGSYGYTF TRBV14 15 TRBJ1-2
CASRPRQGMGYEQYF TRBV6-6 15 TRBJ2-7
CASSDSGPGRHYEQYF TRBV6-4 16 TRBJ2-7
CASSLDGGAYNEQFF TRBV7-2 15 TRBJ2-1
CASSQAGAVEQYF TRBV4-1 13 TRBJ2-7
CASSVGRNSNQPQHF TRBV2 15 TRBJ1-5
CASSSLSGLEGNEQFF TRBV5-6 16 TRBJ2-1
CAGRGPGDGYTF TRBV19 12 TRBJ1-2
CASSVVAGGNQETQYF TRBV9 16 TRBJ2-5
CASSVRGAGSYNEQFF TRBV6-1 16 TRBJ2-1
CASSPALISSGNTIYF TRBV7-9 16 TRBJ1-3
CASSHRDFGYTF TRBV18 12 TRBJ1-2
CASSPGTSGGAGETQYF TRBV14 17 TRBJ2-5
CASSLGQSNTEAFF TRBV5-1 14 TRBJ1-1
CASRGGPSRSEKLFF TRBV2 15 TRBJ1-4
CASSLARETQYF TRBV28 12 TRBJ2-5
CASSPSTDSNQPQHF TRBV18 15 TRBJ1-5
CASSKTGLNEKLFF TRBV18 14 TRBJ1-4
CASSQSNREGTEAFF TRBV23-1 15 TRBJ1-1
CASSLGGFQETQYF TRBV11-3 14 TRBJ2-5
CASSRSSTGAYNEQFF TRBV5-1 16 TRBJ2-1
CASSVEGRASYGYTF TRBV2 15 TRBJ1-2
CASSQDRSTGDTQYF TRBV4-1 15 TRBJ2-3
CASSARGGGIQYF TRBV9 13 TRBJ2-4
CASSLEGLGYTF TRBV7-2 12 TRBJ1-2
CASTQTGANTGELFF TRBV27 15 TRBJ2-2
CASSLPGNEQFF TRBV5-4 12 TRBJ2-1
CASSLGDPRDTIYF TRBV5-1 14 TRBJ1-3
CASSFESVPYNEQFF TRBV7-3 15 TRBJ2-1
CASRPGTDLYSNQPQHF TRBV5-1 17 TRBJ1-5
CASSFSADYTEAFF TRBV11-2 14 TRBJ1-1